Below, one TCR beta chain is given with its context. These data are taken from a study of blood T cell repertoires in COVID-19. At the level of the study: Samples representing acute and convalescent COVID-19 were sourced from the United States, Italy and Spain. PBMCs, B-cell-depleted T cells, or T cells provided the cDNA or gDNA that made up the material.

Germline values: CDR1 SGHTA, CDR2 FQGNSA. Unmatched junction bases numbered 4, after V lost 3 bases and J lost 2 bases. The CDR3 sequence is 15 residues long. As handled by the study authors: Nucleated cell number was recorded as an estimate derived from reference gene primer amplification. This table comes from immunoSEQ multiplex PCR, and its TCRdb copy is limited to in-frame clones, with some not included. V, J and clone size were drawn from that table, and D and trimming were deduced from the DNA. The sample includes some 350,000 clones, more than 85% of them seen just once. The sequence derives from a woman aged 25 to 39 who had recovered from COVID-19. This chain connects TRBV7-2 to TRBJ2-1; 7 bases are shared with TRBD1. Sequenced: PBMCs or T cells enriched from blood (not recorded which). For the CDR3, the DNA is TGTGCCAGCAGCTTCGCTGGGACAGCCTACAATGAGCAGTTCTTC. Translated, it gives CASSFAGTAYNEQFF.